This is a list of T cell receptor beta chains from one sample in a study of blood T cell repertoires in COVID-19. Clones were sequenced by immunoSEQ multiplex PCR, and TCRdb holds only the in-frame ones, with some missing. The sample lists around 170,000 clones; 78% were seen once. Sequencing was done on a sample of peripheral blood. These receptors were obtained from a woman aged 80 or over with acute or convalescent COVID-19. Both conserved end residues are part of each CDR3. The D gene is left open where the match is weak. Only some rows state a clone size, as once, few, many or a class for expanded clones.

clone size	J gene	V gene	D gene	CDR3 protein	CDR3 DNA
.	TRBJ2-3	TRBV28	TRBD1	CASSTGTGGSDTQYF	TGTGCCAGCAGCACGGGGACAGGGGGCTCAGATACGCAGTATTTT
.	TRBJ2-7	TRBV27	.	CASSLAGTDYEQYF	TGTGCCAGCAGTTTGGCGGGCACCGACTACGAGCAGTACTTC
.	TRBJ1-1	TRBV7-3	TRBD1	CASSPGTGPAFF	TGTGCCAGCAGCCCCGGGACAGGGCCTGCTTTCTTT
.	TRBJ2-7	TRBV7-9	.	CASSSLVGEKQYF	TGTGCCAGCAGCTCCTTGGTGGGAGAAAAGCAGTACTTC
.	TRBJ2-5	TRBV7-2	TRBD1	CASSPTQGPTETQYF	TGTGCCAGCAGCCCGACACAGGGGCCTACGGAGACCCAGTACTTC
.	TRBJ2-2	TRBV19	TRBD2	CASTGGRAWVGELFF	TGTGCCAGTACCGGCGGGAGGGCCTGGGTCGGGGAGCTGTTTTTT
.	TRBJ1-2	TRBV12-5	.	CASGPQEGIVRGYTF	TGTGCTAGTGGTCCGCAGGAGGGGATCGTGCGGGGCTACACCTTC
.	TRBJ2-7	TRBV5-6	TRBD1	CASSSGQNYEQYF	TGTGCCAGCAGCTCGGGACAGAACTACGAGCAGTACTTC
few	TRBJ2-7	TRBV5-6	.	CASSSFYEQYF	TGTGCCAGCAGCTCCTTTTACGAGCAGTACTTC
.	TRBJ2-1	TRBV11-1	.	CASSIGGSGSYNEQFF	TGTGCCAGCAGCATTGGGGGGAGTGGCTCCTACAATGAGCAGTTCTTC
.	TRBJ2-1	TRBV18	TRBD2	CASSRTSDFYNEQFF	TGTGCCAGCTCGCGGACTAGCGACTTCTACAATGAGCAGTTCTTC
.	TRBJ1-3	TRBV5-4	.	CASSVISPGAGNTIYF	TGTGCCAGCAGCGTGATATCGCCTGGGGCGGGAAACACCATATATTTT
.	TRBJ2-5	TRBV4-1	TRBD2	CASSQDPPSGRLRETQYF	TGCGCCAGCAGCCAAGATCCCCCTAGCGGGAGGTTGCGAGAGACCCAGTACTTC
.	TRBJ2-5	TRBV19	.	CASRGGGTGEETQYF	TGTGCCAGTAGGGGGGGAGGAACAGGGGAAGAGACCCAGTACTTC
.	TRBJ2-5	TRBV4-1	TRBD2	CASSQDRASGAQKTQYF	TGCGCCAGCAGCCAAGATAGGGCTAGCGGGGCCCAAAAGACCCAGTACTTC
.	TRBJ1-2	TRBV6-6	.	CASSKTRAVGTF	TGTGCCAGCAGTAAAACCAGGGCAGTGGGTACCTTC
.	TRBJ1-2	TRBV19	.	CASSFGGIEGDNYGYTF	TGTGCCAGTAGTTTTGGAGGGATCGAAGGAGATAACTATGGCTACACCTTC
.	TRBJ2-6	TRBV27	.	CASSLRGSGANVLTF	TGTGCCAGCAGTCTTCGGGGGTCTGGGGCCAACGTCCTGACTTTC
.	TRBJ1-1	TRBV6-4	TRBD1	CASSQTGGNTEAFF	TGTGCCAGCAGCCAGACAGGGGGGAACACTGAAGCTTTCTTT
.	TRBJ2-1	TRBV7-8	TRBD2	CASTLEGLANYNEQFF	TGTGCCAGCACCCTAGAGGGACTAGCGAACTACAATGAGCAGTTCTTC
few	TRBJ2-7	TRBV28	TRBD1	CASSLSGTGIYEQYF	TGTGCCAGCAGTCTTTCCGGGACAGGGATTTACGAGCAGTACTTC
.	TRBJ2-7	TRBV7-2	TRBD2	CASSPRTSGMYEQYF	TGTGCCAGCAGCCCCCGGACTAGCGGGATGTACGAGCAGTACTTC
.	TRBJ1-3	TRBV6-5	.	CASISSRNTIYF	TGTGCCAGCATCTCAAGCAGGAACACCATATATTTT
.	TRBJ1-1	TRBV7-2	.	CASSLFPQGNTEAFF	TGTGCCAGCAGCTTATTCCCACAGGGGAACACTGAAGCTTTCTTT
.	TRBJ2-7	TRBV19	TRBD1	CASSPDRGSYEQYF	TGTGCCAGTAGTCCGGACAGGGGCTCCTACGAGCAGTACTTC
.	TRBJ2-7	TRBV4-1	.	CASSLRLGVGSSYEQYF	TGCGCCAGCAGCCTAAGGTTAGGTGTAGGGAGCTCCTACGAGCAGTACTTC
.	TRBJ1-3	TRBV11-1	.	CASSSGFSGNTIYF	TGTGCCAGCAGCTCGGGGTTCTCTGGAAACACCATATATTTT
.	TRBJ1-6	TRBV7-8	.	CASSFTQQGNGSPLHF	TGTGCCAGCAGCTTTACCCAACAGGGTAATGGCTCACCCCTCCACTTT
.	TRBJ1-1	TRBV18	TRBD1	CASSPRTGRNTEAFF	TGTGCCAGCTCACCACGGACAGGCCGGAACACTGAAGCTTTCTTT
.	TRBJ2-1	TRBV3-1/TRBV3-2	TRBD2	CASVAGGGNEQFF	TGTGCCAGCGTAGCGGGAGGAGGAAATGAGCAGTTCTTC
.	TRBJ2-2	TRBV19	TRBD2	CASSASSGSNTGELFF	TGTGCCAGTAGTGCCTCTAGCGGGAGTAACACCGGGGAGCTGTTTTTT
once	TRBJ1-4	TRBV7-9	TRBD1	CASSLGTGRPNEKLFF	TGTGCCAGCAGCTTGGGGACAGGGCGACCTAATGAAAAACTGTTTTTT
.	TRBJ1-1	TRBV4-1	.	CASSQDLRGGNTEAFF	TGCGCCAGCAGCCAAGACCTACGAGGAGGGAACACTGAAGCTTTCTTT
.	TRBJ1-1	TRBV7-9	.	CASSLGPDTEAFF	TGTGCCAGCAGCTTAGGCCCGGACACTGAAGCTTTCTTT
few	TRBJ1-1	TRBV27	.	CASSLQIAGTEAFF	TGTGCCAGCAGTTTACAGATAGCGGGCACTGAAGCTTTCTTT
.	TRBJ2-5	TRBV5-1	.	CASSLDVSSQETQYF	TGCGCCAGCAGCTTGGACGTGTCCAGTCAAGAGACCCAGTACTTC
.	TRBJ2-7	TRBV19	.	CASSEQTGTSYEQYF	TGTGCCAGTAGTGAACAAACAGGGACCTCCTACGAGCAGTACTTC
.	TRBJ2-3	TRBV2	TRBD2	CASLAGGQDTQYF	TGTGCCAGCCTAGCGGGAGGGCAAGATACGCAGTATTTT
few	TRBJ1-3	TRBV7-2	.	CASSPQGLGNTIYF	TGTGCCAGCAGCCCACAGGGTCTTGGAAACACCATATATTTT
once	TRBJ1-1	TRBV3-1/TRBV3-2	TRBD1	CASSRERTGTEAFF	TGTGCCAGCAGCCGGGAAAGGACAGGGACTGAAGCTTTCTTT
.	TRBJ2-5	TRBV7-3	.	CASSLKGDRPQETQYF	TGTGCCAGCAGCTTAAAGGGAGACAGGCCCCAAGAGACCCAGTACTTC
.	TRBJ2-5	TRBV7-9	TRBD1	CASRPGQDLYQETQYF	TGTGCCAGCAGACCTGGACAGGACCTGTACCAAGAGACCCAGTACTTC
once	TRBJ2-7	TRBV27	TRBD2	CASSLWGSGSVSYEQYF	TGTGCCAGCAGTTTATGGGGTAGCGGGAGTGTCTCCTACGAGCAGTACTTC
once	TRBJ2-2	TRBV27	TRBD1	CASSLSLRDRDPNTGELFF	TGTGCCAGCAGTTTATCCCTGCGAGACAGGGACCCGAACACCGGGGAGCTGTTTTTT
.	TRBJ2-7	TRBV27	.	CASSLRAGLYEQYF	TGTGCCAGCAGTTTGCGGGCGGGGTTGTACGAGCAGTACTTC
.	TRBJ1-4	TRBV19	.	CASSNRRSTNEKLFF	TGTGCCAGTAGTAACAGGCGATCAACTAATGAAAAACTGTTTTTT
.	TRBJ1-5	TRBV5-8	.	CASSLKSGYQPQHF	TGTGCCAGCAGCTTAAAATCCGGGTATCAGCCCCAGCATTTT
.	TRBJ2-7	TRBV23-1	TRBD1	CASSLDRGAYEQYF	TGCGCCAGCAGTCTTGACAGGGGTGCCTACGAGCAGTACTTC
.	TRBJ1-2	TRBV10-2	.	CASSVTGSGGYTF	TGCGCCAGCAGTGTTACAGGCTCAGGGGGCTACACCTTC
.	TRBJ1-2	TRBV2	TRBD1	CASSGQEKDGYTF	TGTGCCAGTTCGGGACAGGAGAAGGATGGCTACACCTTC
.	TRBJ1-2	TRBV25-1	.	CASKQDYGYTF	TGTGCCAGCAAACAGGACTATGGCTACACCTTC
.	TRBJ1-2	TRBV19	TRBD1	CASTSTGGIYGYTF	TGTGCCAGTACTTCAACAGGGGGTATCTATGGCTACACCTTC
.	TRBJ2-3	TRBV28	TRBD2	CASHNGGTGGTQYF	TGTGCCAGCCACAATGGGGGGACGGGAGGTACGCAGTATTTT
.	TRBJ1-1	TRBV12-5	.	CASGLGQTNTEAFF	TGTGCTAGTGGCTTGGGACAAACGAACACTGAAGCTTTCTTT